This record covers a single T cell receptor (beta chain). Its antigen is unidentified. An end of the junction differs from the germline gene, which may be a read error. CDR1 is MNHEY and CDR2 is SVGEGT in the germline V gene. This CDR3 is built from 17 residues. A second PCR, run for about 6 to 12 cycles, used a sample-barcoded 5' primer plus a J-beta primer mix. TCRdb re-called the 5' RACE reads through MiXCR, storing one row per CDR3 protein. This sample has approximately 800,000 distinct CDR3 sequences, with about 36% found just once. These data are taken from a study of blood T cells in healthy people across ages. Notes on the study in general: A roughly linear age-dependent decrease characterized TCR beta diversity per million T cells. Strongly correlated with naive T cell percentage was TCR beta diversity. Compared with aged donors, long-lived donors showed fewer expanded clones, suggesting selection.

This receptor was obtained from a man younger than 30 in good health. The sequenced sample consisted of blood. V and J are TRBV6-2 or TRBV6-3 and TRBJ1-2; possibly TRBD1 for D (5 bases). The CDR3 loop reads CASSYRVDRGAPYDYTF. The CDR3 nucleotides are TGTGCCAGCAGTTACAGGGTAGACCGCGGGGCCCCCTATGACTACACCTTC.